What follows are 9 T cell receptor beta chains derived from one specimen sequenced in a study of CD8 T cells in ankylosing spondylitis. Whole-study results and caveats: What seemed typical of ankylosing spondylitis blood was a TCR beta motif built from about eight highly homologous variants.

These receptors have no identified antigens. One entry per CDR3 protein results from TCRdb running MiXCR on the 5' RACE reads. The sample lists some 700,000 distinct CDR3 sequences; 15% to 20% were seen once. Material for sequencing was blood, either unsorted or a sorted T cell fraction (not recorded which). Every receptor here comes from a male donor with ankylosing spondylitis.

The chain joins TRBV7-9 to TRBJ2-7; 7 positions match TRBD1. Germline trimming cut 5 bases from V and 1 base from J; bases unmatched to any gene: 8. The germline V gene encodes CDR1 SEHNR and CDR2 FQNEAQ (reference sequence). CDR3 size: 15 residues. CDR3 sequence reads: CASSPGTAFSYEQYF. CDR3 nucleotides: TGTGCCAGCAGCCCCGGGACAGCCTTTTCCTACGAGCAGTACTTC.

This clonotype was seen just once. The CDR3 reads CASSLGQYSNTDTQYF. DNA of the CDR3: TGTGCCAGCAGTTTAGGCCAATACTCCAACACAGATACGCAGTATTTT. This chain joins TRBV28 and TRBJ2-3; D remains unclear. Trimming removed 2 bases at V and 2 bases at J, with 14 bases between. The CDR3 covers 16 residues. Germline V gene lookup returns CDR1 MDHEN and CDR2 SYDVKM.

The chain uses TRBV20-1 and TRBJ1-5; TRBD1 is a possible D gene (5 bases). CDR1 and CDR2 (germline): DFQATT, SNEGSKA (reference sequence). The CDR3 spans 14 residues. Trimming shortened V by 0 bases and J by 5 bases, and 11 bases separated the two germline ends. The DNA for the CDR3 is TGCAGTGCTAGAGACGGGGGAAAAGATCAGCCCCAGCATTTT. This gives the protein CSARDGGKDQPQHF.

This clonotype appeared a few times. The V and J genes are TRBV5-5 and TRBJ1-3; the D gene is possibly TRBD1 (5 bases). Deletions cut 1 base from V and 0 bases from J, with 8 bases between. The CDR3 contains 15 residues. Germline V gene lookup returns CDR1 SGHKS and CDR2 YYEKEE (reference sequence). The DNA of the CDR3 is TGTGCCAGCAGCTTGTGGGGGGGCTCTGGAAACACCATATATTTT. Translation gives CASSLWGGSGNTIYF. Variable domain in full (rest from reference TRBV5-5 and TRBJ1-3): DAGVTQSPTHLIKTRGQQVTLRCSPISGHKSVSWYQQVLGQGPQFIFQYYEKEERGRGNFPDRFSARQFPNYSSELNVNALLLGDSALYLCASSLWGGSGNTIYFGEGSWLTVV.

The CDR3 reads CASRRELYEQYF. As DNA, the CDR3 is TGTGCCAGCAGAAGGGAACTCTACGAGCAGTACTTC. This rearrangement joins TRBV2 to TRBJ2-7; the D is unclear. CDR1 and CDR2 from the germline V gene are SNHLY and FYNNEI. The CDR3 length is 12 residues. V was pared by 6 bases and J by 3 bases, with 9 bases between. The complete variable domain, with remaining parts taken from reference TRBV2 and TRBJ2-7, reads EPEVTQTPSHQVTQMGQEVILRCVPISNHLYFYWYRQILGQKVEFLVSFYNNEISEKSEIFDDQFSVERPDGSNFTLKIRSTKLEDSAMYFCASRRELYEQYFGPGTRLTVT.

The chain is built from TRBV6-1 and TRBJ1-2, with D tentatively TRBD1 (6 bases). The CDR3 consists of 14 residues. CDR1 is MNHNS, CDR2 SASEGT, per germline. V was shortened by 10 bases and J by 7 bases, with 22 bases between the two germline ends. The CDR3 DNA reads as TGTGCCACCACGACAGGAGGTCTTGTTTTTGGCTACACCTTC. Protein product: CATTTGGLVFGYTF.

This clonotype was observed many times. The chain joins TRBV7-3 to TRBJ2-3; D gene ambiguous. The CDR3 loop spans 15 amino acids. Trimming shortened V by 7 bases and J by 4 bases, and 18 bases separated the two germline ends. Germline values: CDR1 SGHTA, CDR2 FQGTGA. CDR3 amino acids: CASTQTPHLPDTQYF. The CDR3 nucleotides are TGTGCCAGCACCCAGACCCCACATCTTCCAGATACGCAGTATTTT.

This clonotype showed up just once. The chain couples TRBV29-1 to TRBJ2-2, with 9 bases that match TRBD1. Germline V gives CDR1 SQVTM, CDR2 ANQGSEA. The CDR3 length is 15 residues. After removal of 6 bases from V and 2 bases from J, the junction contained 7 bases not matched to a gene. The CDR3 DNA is TGCAGCGTCCAGTGGACAGGGGATAACACCGGGGAGCTGTTTTTT. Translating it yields CSVQWTGDNTGELFF.

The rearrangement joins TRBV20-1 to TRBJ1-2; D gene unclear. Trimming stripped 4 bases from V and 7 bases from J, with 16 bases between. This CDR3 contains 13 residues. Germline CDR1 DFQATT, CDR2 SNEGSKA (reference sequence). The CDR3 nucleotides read TGCAGTGCTAAGCTTGCGGGGTGGGGTGGCTACACCTTC. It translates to CSAKLAGWGGYTF.